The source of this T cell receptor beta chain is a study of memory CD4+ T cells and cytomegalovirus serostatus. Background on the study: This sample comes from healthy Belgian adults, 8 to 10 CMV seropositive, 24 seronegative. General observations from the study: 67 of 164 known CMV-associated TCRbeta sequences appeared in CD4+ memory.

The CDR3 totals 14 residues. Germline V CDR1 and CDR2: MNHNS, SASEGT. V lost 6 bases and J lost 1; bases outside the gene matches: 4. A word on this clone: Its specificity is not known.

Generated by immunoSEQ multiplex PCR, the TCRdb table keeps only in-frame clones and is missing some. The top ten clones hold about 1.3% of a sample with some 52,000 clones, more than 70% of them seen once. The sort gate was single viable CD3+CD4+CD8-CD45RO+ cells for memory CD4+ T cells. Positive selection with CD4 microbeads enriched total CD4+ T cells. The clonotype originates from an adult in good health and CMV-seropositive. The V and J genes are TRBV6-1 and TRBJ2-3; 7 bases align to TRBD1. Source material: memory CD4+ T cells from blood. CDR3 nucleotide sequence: TGTGCCAGCAGGAGACAGGGTGGCACAGATACGCAGTATTTT. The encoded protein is CASRRQGGTDTQYF.